A selection of T cell receptor beta chains follows, all from one sample in a study of cytomegalovirus exposure and HLA in healthy donors. Method: immunoSEQ multiplex PCR; TCRdb's copy keeps in-frame clones and lacks some. In the table there are 180,000 or so clones, roughly 76% of which are singletons. Specimen: PBMCs. These receptors were taken from a woman between 18 and 29 years old in good health and CMV-seropositive. CDR3s include the opening cysteine and the closing phenylalanine or tryptophan. Fields, in order: V gene, J gene, CDR3 protein.

TRBV7-3,TRBJ2-2,CASSSTGVVGELFF
TRBV5-1,TRBJ1-4,CASSGDGQSTNEKLFF
TRBV7-2,TRBJ2-5,CASSLAQQETQYF
TRBV7-9,TRBJ2-5,CASRSAGLEETQYF
TRBV14,TRBJ2-7,CASSQFAWGRHYEQYF
TRBV28,TRBJ2-1,CASLGQRPASEQFF
TRBV29-1,TRBJ2-6,CSVAGQSMGANVLTF
TRBV4-2,NA,CASSQQVRTSGHPMVYEQYF
TRBV27,TRBJ2-3,CASSFVRDRVTDTQYF
TRBV29-1,TRBJ2-1,CSVTGTVHNEQFF
TRBV29-1,TRBJ1-2,CSVDFRGWDYGYTF
TRBV9,TRBJ2-2,CASSPVGFLLNTGELFF
TRBV25-1,TRBJ2-3,CASGGPTGTDTQYF
TRBV6-6,TRBJ1-6,CASRLRGTNSPLHF
TRBV7-2,TRBJ2-7,CASSLTGTGPSEQYF
TRBV7-9,TRBJ1-2,CASSSDRVHGYTF
TRBV7-3,TRBJ2-1,CASSLTSGVYGEQFF
TRBV11-2,TRBJ2-1,CASSSGWPTTPDYNEQFF
TRBV5-1,TRBJ1-2,CASSLGGAGGYTF
TRBV9,TRBJ1-1,CASTRPEDTEAFF
TRBV28,TRBJ1-1,CASSPGGAPEAFF
TRBV27,TRBJ1-2,CASSFSAGNGYTF
TRBV5-6,TRBJ1-1,CASSLEQPITEAFF
TRBV6-1,TRBJ2-7,CASRIEQGPRPGQYF
TRBV19,TRBJ1-6,CASSERTGVNSPLHF
TRBV15,TRBJ1-5,CATSRVPDRNNQPQHF
TRBV30,TRBJ1-1,CAWKPDRGNTEAFF
TRBV5-6,TRBJ2-7,CASSFSSGQGVYEQYF
TRBV6-5,TRBJ2-2,CASRLGTSVTGELFF
TRBV19,TRBJ1-5,CASAAYSNQPQHF
TRBV7-2,TRBJ2-2,CASSSMTGAGELFF
TRBV28,TRBJ2-2,CASSSSGGNTGELFF
TRBV7-2,TRBJ2-2,CASRELAGAGNGELFF
TRBV11-2,TRBJ2-1,CASSSSGGIGYNEQFF
TRBV6-1,TRBJ2-5,CASRGRGEETQYF
TRBV19,TRBJ2-2,CASSIGQNQNTGELFF
TRBV19,TRBJ1-4,CASSIGAGQGNEKLFF
TRBV7-9,TRBJ2-7,CASSLRGRGAVHEQYF
TRBV9,TRBJ2-3,CASSGRQGVTDTQYF
TRBV19,TRBJ1-1,CASSIRGAGAEAFF
TRBV21-1,TRBJ2-1,CASSANNEQFF
TRBV10-3,TRBJ1-1,CAIRYRGNLGVTEAFF
TRBV7-3,TRBJ1-1,CASSHQNTGGFTEAFF
TRBV7-8,TRBJ2-7,CASSRLAGAHEQYF
TRBV18,TRBJ2-6,CASSLLGRAGANVLTF
TRBV6-1,TRBJ1-3,CASSEARSSLRNTIYF
TRBV6-5,TRBJ1-2,CASSFGPFYGYTF
TRBV11-2,TRBJ1-4,CASSLPLGVFGKLFF
TRBV6-1,TRBJ1-2,CASVPMEAYGYTF
TRBV29-1,TRBJ1-4,CSAAGDRGLEKLFF
TRBV19,TRBJ1-2,CASSSIEGVHYGYTF
TRBV7-2,TRBJ2-1,CASTLTGYNEQFF
TRBV18,TRBJ1-1,CASSSMNTEAFF
TRBV6-5,TRBJ1-1,CASRRGDLDAEAFF